This T cell receptor beta chain was identified during a study of shared T cell receptors in the human thymus (dated by TCRdb to the early 2020s). With respect to the entire study: The study investigated the way shared, self-reactive T-cell receptor alpha chains are produced in the human thymus.

Concerning this clone: The antigen it recognizes is unknown. Base qualities are missing; no much larger clone stands one base away.

Trimming accounts for 1 base at V and 8 bases at J, while the number of junction bases matched to no gene is 3. CDR1 and CDR2 are drawn from the germline V gene: SGHDN, FVKESK. The CDR3 measures 15 amino acids from cysteine to phenylalanine. The sequence is cut down to CDR3 DNA, 45 bases in frame from base 1. Library preparation was by the immunoSEQ multiplex PCR assay. Here the immuneACCESS table is served through TCRdb, limited to in-frame sequences with V and J called. Missing clones are a known gap in these copies; in checked studies unresolved V genes cover under half, and the rest lacks a known reason. The sample table holds about 380,000 clones, of which 95% were seen once. In total, the top ten clones hold roughly 0.02% of the sample.

Recombination joined TRBV14 with TRBJ2-1; the junction holds 12 bases that match TRBD2. This receptor was identified in a human donor. The specimen was thymocytes. The encoded CDR3 is CASSQVTSGGYEQFF. The DNA sequence reads TGTGCCAGCAGCCAAGTGACTAGCGGGGGCTATGAGCAGTTCTTC.